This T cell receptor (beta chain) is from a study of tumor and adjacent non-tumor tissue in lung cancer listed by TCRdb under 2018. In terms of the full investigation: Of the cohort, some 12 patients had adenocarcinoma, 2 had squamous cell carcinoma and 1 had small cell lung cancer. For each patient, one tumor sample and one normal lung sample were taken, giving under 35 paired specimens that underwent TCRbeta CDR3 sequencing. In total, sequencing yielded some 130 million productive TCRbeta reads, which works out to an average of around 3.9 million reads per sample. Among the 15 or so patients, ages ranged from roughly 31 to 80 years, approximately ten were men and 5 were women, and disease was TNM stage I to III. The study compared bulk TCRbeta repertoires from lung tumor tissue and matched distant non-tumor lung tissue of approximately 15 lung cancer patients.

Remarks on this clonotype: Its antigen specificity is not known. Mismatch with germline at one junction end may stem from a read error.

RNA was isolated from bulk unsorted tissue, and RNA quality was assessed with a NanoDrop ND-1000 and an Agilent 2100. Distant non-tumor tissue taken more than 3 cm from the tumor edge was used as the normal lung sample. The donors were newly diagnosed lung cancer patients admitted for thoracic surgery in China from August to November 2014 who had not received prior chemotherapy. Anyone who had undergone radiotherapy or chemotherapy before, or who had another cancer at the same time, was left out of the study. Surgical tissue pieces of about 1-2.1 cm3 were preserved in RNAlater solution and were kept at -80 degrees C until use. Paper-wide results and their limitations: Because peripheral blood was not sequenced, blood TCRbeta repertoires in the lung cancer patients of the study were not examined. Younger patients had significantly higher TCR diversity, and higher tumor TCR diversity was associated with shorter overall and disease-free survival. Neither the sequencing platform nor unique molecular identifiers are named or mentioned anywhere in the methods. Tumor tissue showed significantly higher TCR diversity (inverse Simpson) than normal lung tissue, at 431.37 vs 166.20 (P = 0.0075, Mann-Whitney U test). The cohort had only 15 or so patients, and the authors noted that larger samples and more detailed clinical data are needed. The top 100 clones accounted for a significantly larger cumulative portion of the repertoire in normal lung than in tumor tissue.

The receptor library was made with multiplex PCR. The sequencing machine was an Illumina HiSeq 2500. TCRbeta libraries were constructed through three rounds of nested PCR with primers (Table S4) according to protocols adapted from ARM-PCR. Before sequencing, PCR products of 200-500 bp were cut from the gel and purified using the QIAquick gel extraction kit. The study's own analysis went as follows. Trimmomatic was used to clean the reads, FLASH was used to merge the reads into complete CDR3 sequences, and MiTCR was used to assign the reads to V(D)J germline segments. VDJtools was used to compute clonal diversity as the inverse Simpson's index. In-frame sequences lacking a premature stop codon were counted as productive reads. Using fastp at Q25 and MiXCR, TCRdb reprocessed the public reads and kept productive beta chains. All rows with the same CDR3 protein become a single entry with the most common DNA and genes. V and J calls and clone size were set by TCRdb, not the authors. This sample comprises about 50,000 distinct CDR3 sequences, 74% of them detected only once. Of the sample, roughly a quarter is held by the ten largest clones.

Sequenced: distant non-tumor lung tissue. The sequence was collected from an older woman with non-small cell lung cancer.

The CDR3: CCAGPLGTGGNDEQSF. At the DNA level, the sequence is TGCTGTGCTGGACCCCTGGGAACGGGGGGGAACGATGAGCAGTCCTTC. Rearrangement joined TRBV20-1 to TRBJ2-1; a stretch of 8 junction bases matches TRBD2. CDR1 is given as DFQATT and CDR2 as SNEGSKA, both from the germline V gene (reference sequence). Spanning cysteine to phenylalanine, the CDR3 consists of 16 amino acids. Kept here is only the CDR3 DNA, which spans 48 bases and is read in frame from base 1.